This T cell receptor beta chain was retrieved from a study of blood T cell repertoires in COVID-19. Study in general: The United States, Italy and Spain provided the acute and convalescent COVID-19 samples.

Per the study methods: Reference gene primer amplification gave estimated nucleated cell counts. The assay was immunoSEQ multiplex PCR, and TCRdb's table has in-frame clones only and misses some. The DNA gave D and trimming, while V, J and clone size come from that table. The sample has 150,000 to 200,000 clones, over 65% seen once. The germline gives CDR1 SGHRS, CDR2 YFSETQ. The CDR3 is made up of 15 amino acids. Trimming took 0 bases from V and 7 from J; bases not matched to a gene: 4. Grouping used clinical history reported by participants in a survey and questionnaire. The sequencing input was PBMCs or T cells enriched from blood (not recorded which). This chain joins TRBV5-1 and TRBJ1-6; TRBD1 matches at 7 bases. This TCR was recovered from a woman aged 45-59 years who had recovered from COVID-19. CDR3 protein: CASSLAGTENSPLHF. The CDR3, as DNA: TGCGCCAGCAGCTTGGCCGGGACAGAGAATTCACCCCTCCACTTT.